The source of this T cell receptor beta chain is a study of T cells expressing NK-cell markers. Study in general: Investigators obtained TCR beta repertoires from sorted CD3+CD56+NKG2C+, CD3+CD56+NKG2C- and CD3+CD56-NKG2C+ T cells.

TCRdb reprocessed the 5' RACE reads, keeping one entry per CDR3 protein, no DNA. Its table records over 200,000 distinct CDR3 sequences. Details on this clonotype: Its target is unknown.

General study results and limits: A handful of donors' CD3+CD56-NKG2C+ cells were dominated by the same clonotypes.

The source material was blood T cells: a sorted CD56 or NKG2C T cell subset, CD4+ or CD8+ T cells, or bulk PBMC T cells (not recorded which). This TCR was recovered from a man aged 18-30 years in good health.

CDR3 sequence reads: CASSYRSGGSYNEQFF. This chain joins TRBV6-5 and TRBJ2-1; the D gene TCRdb calls, TRBD1, cannot be checked with no DNA. Germline CDR1 reads MNHEY; CDR2 reads SVGAGI. This CDR3 contains 16 residues.